These 9 T cell receptor beta chains came from one sample sequenced in a study of blood T cell repertoires in COVID-19. Some clones are missing from TCRdb's copy, which holds only in-frame ones; the method was immunoSEQ multiplex PCR. The table has some 340,000 clones, over 80% seen once. Sequenced: PBMCs or T cells enriched from blood (not recorded which). These receptors were collected from a woman aged 45-60 years who had recovered from COVID-19.

This clone turned up a few times. J is TRBJ2-2 and V is TRBV19; TRBD1 matches 8 bases. This CDR3 is built from 13 residues. V gave up 5 bases and J gave up 8 bases; unmatched junction bases: 4. CDR1 and CDR2 (germline): LNHDA, SQIVND (reference sequence). DNA for the CDR3: TGTGCCAGTAGTGGGACAGGCTCAGGGGAGCTGTTTTTT. Its protein product is CASSGTGSGELFF.

V and J are TRBV5-4 and TRBJ2-1; TRBD2 agrees at 7 bases. With 4 bases clipped from V and 0 bases from J, the junction kept 4 bases outside the gene matches. The CDR3 spans 15 residues. Germline-derived CDR1 and CDR2 are SGHNT and YYREEE (reference sequence). In DNA form, the CDR3 reads TGTGCCAGCAGCCCCGGGGGGAGCTCCTACAATGAGCAGTTCTTC. This sequence encodes CASSPGGSSYNEQFF.

The chain has TRBV7-2 and TRBJ2-3; D may be TRBD1 (5 bases). This CDR3 is built from 13 residues. Germline V CDR1 and CDR2: SGHTA, FQGNSA. V was shortened by 5 bases and J by 4 bases, with 10 bases between the two germline ends. CDR3: CASSARGADTQYF. CDR3 DNA: TGTGCCAGCAGCGCTAGGGGTGCAGATACGCAGTATTTT.

In DNA form, the CDR3 reads TGTGCCATCAGTGGACAGGGGGGGAACTATGGCTACACCTTC. Protein: CAISGQGGNYGYTF. The V call is TRBV10-3, the J call TRBJ1-2; 9 bases agree with TRBD1. This CDR3 is 14 amino acids long. Looked up from germline, CDR1 is ENHRY and CDR2 is SYGVKD. The ends lost 4 bases at V and 2 bases at J; junction bases unmatched: 2.

The chain couples TRBV27 to TRBJ2-5; TRBD1 might be the D (6 bases). The V gene's germline CDR1 is MNHEY and CDR2 SMNVEV (reference sequence). V was cut by 3 bases and J by 7 bases, with 12 bases left in between. The CDR3 sequence is 13 residues long. The CDR3 sequence: CASSFLGQRTQYF. CDR3 bases: TGTGCCAGCAGTTTCTTAGGACAGCGGACCCAGTACTTC.

The chain has TRBV9 and TRBJ1-2; D perhaps matches TRBD1 (6 bases). Trimming stripped 4 bases from V and 4 bases from J, with 14 bases between. CDR1 SGDLS and CDR2 YYNGEE come from the germline V gene. This CDR3 is built from 14 residues. This chain's CDR3 is CASSPDRQVYGYTF. In DNA, the CDR3 is TGTGCCAGCAGCCCCGACCGACAGGTCTATGGCTACACCTTC. Looking up the rest from reference TRBV9 and TRBJ1-2 gives the full variable domain: DSGVTQTPKHLITATGQRVTLRCSPRSGDLSVYWYQQSLDQGLQFLIQYYNGEERAKGNILERFSAQQFPDLHSELNLSSLELGDSALYFCASSPDRQVYGYTFGSGTRLTVV.

The J gene is TRBJ2-7, the V gene TRBV30; 7 nucleotides match TRBD1. This CDR3 has 16 amino acids. Losses at the gene ends were 3 bases for V and 0 bases for J; bases not matched to a gene: 11. Germline CDR1 is GTSNPN and CDR2 is SVGIG (reference sequence). This CDR3 reads CAWSRSRQGISYEQYF. In DNA, the CDR3 is TGTGCCTGGAGCCGCAGTCGACAGGGTATCTCCTACGAGCAGTACTTC.

The chain uses TRBV10-3 and TRBJ2-1; D is undetermined. The germline CDR1 and CDR2 sequences are ENHRY and SYGVKD. The CDR3 consists of 11 residues. Deletions cut 3 bases from V and 8 bases from J, with 5 bases between. Here the CDR3 reads CAISDVYEQFF. For the CDR3, the DNA is TGTGCCATCAGTGATGTCTATGAGCAGTTCTTC.

The genes are TRBV2 and TRBJ1-1; TRBD1 matches 9 bases. Germline CDR1 is SNHLY and CDR2 is FYNNEI. The CDR3 spans 15 residues. V lost 7 bases, J lost 0 bases, and 6 bases stayed unmatched. This chain's CDR3 is CASKGQGNMNTEAFF. In DNA form, the CDR3 reads TGTGCCAGCAAGGGACAGGGCAACATGAACACTGAAGCTTTCTTT.